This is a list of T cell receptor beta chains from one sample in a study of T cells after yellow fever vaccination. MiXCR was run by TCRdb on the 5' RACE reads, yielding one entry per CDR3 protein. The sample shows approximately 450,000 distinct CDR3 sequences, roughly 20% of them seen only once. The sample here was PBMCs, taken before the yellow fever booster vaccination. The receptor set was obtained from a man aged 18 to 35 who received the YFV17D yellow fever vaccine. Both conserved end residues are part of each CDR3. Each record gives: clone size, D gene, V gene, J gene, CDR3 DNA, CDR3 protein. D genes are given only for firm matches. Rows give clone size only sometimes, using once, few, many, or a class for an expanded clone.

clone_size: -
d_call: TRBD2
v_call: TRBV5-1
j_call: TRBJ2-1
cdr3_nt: TGCGCCAGCAGCTCCGGCGGAGCGGGGGGGCTGGGTGAGCAGTTCTTC
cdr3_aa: CASSSGGAGGLGEQFF

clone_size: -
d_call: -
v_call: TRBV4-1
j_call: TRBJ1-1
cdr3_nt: TGCGCCAGCAGCCAAGATAGGCAGGCGAACACTGAAGCTTTCTTT
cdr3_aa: CASSQDRQANTEAFF

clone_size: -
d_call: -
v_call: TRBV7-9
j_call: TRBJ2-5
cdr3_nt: TGTGCCAGCAGCCGAACTCGGGGACAAGGGGAGACCCAGTACTTC
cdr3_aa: CASSRTRGQGETQYF

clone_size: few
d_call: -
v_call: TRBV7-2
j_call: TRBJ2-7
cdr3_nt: TGTGCCAGCAGCTTCTTCGGGGGTTACGAGCAGTACTTC
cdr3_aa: CASSFFGGYEQYF

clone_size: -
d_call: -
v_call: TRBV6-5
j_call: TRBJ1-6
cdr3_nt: TGTGCCAGCAGTCCCACGAATTCACCCCTCCACTTT
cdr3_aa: CASSPTNSPLHF

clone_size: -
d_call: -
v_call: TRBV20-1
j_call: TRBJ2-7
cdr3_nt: TGCAGTGCTAGAGGAGCTTCTGGCGAAACAGCGACAAACCCCTACGAGCAGTACTTC
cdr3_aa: CSARGASGETATNPYEQYF

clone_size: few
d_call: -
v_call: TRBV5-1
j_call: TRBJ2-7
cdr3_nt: TGCGCCAGCAGCTTGGGACAGGTATTCTCCTACGAGCAGTACTTC
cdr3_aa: CASSLGQVFSYEQYF

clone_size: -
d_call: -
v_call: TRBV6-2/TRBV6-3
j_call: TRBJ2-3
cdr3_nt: TGTGCCAGCAGTTACCTACGGTCTTCTAGCACAGATACGCAGTATTTT
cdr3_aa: CASSYLRSSSTDTQYF

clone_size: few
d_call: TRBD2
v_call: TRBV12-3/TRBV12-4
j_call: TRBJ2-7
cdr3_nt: TGTGCCAGCAGTTTTGGTCTAGCGGTCGAGCAGTACTTC
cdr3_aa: CASSFGLAVEQYF

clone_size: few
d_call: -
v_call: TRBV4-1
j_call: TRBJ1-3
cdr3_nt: TGCGCCAGCAGCCAAGATGGGGCCAGGAGCTCTGGAAACACCATATATTTT
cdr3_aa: CASSQDGARSSGNTIYF

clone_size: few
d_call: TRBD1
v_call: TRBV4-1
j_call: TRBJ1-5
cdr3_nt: TGCGCCAGCAGCCAGGCCCATACAGGGGACAATCAGCCCCAGCATTTT
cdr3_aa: CASSQAHTGDNQPQHF

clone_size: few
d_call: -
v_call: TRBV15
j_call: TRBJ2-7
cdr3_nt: TGTGCCACCAGCAGACAGTCCAAGAAGTACTTC
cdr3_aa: CATSRQSKKYF

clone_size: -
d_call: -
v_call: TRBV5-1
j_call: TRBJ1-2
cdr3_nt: TGCGCCAGCAGCTCCGGCGGGTCGGTTAACTATGGCTACACCTTC
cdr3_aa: CASSSGGSVNYGYTF

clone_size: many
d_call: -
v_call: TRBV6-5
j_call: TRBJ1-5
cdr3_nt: TGTGCCAGCAGTCCGGGGATGGGGGCCAAGAGGCAGCCCCAGCATTTT
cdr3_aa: CASSPGMGAKRQPQHF

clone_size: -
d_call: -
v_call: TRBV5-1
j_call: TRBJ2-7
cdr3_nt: TGCGCCAGCAGCCCCACCGGGCGGTTCTACGAGCAGTACTTC
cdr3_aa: CASSPTGRFYEQYF

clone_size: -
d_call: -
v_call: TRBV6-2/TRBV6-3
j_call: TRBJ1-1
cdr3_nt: TGTGCCAGCAGTTACAGAGGGTGGACTGAAGCTTTCTTT
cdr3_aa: CASSYRGWTEAFF

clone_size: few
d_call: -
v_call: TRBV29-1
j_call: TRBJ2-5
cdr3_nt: TGCAGCGCCGGGAAGGGGGGGGAGACCCAGTACTTC
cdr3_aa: CSAGKGGETQYF

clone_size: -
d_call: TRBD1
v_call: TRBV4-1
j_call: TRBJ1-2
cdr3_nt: TGCGCCAGCAGCCCCGGAGGGGACAGAGAAGATGGCTACACCTTC
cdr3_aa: CASSPGGDREDGYTF

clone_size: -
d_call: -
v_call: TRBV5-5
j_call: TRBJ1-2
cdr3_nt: TGTGCCAGCAGCTTGGGACATGGAGGCTACACCTTC
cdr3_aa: CASSLGHGGYTF

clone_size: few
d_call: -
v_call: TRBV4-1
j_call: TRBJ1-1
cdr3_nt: TGCGCCAGCAGCCAAGAAAGGGGTGAAGCTTTCTTT
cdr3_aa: CASSQERGEAFF

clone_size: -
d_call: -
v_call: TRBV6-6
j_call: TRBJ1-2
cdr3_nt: TGTGCCAGCAATACGCCAGGGAATGGCTACACCTTC
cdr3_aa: CASNTPGNGYTF

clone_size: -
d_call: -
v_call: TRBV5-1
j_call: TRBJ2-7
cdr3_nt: TGCGCCAGCAGCGGGGGATCTGTCAGGGCCTACGAGCAGTACTTC
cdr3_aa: CASSGGSVRAYEQYF

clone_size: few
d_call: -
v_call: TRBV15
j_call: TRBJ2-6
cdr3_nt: TGTGCCACCAGCAGGGACCGATTCTCCGGGGCCAACGTCCTGACTTTC
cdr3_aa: CATSRDRFSGANVLTF

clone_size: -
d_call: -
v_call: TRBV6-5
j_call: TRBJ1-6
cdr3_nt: TGTGCCAGCAGTTACTCGACCGTACACTATAATTCACCCCTCCACTTT
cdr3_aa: CASSYSTVHYNSPLHF

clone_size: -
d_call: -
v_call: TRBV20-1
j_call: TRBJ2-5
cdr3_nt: TGCAGTGCTAGAAAGCCGGTGGGGGAGACCCAGTACTTC
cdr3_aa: CSARKPVGETQYF

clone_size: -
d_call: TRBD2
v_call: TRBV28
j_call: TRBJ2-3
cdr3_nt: TGTGCCAGCATGGAAAGCGGGGGGATGACAGATACGCAGTATTTT
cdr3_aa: CASMESGGMTDTQYF

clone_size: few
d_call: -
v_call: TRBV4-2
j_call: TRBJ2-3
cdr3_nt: TGTGCCAGCAGCCAAGAGTCAGGGAAGGATACGCAGTATTTT
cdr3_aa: CASSQESGKDTQYF

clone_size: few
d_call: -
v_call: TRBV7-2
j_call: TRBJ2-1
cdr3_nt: TGTGCCAGCAGCTCAGACCCGTTCTTC
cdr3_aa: CASSSDPFF

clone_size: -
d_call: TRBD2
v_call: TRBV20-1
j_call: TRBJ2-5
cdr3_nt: TGCAGTGCTAGAGATTCGAGACTAGCGGGGGGGCTGGGCCAAGAGACCCAGTACTTC
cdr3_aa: CSARDSRLAGGLGQETQYF

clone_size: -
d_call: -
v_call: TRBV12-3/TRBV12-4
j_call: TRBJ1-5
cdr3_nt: TGTGCCAGCTCCCCAAGCCAGACAGTCTTAAATCAGCCCCAGCATTTT
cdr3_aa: CASSPSQTVLNQPQHF

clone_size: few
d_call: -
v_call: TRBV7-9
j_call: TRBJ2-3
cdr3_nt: TGTGCCAGCACCCCTCGGGGGTCGGGAGATACGCAGTATTTT
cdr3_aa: CASTPRGSGDTQYF

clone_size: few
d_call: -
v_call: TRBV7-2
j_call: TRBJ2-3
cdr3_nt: TGTGCCAGCAGGAACCAGGAAGGGGTCGTCCCAGATACGCAGTATTTT
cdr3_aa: CASRNQEGVVPDTQYF

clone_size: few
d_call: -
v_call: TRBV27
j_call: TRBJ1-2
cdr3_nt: TGTGCCATCAGTTTAGTTCCCACCCTGAATTATGGCTACACCTTC
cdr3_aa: CAISLVPTLNYGYTF

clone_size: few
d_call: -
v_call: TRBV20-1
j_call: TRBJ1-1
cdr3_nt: TGCAGTGCTAGAGATTTGAGCGGACTGAACACTGAAGCTTTCTTT
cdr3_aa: CSARDLSGLNTEAFF